A selection of T cell receptor beta chains follows, all from one sample in a study of Ad26.COV2.S vaccination and SARS-CoV-2 variants. Only in-frame clones appear in the TCRdb table, and some are missing; sequencing was by immunoSEQ multiplex PCR. The data show more than 300,000 clones, approximately 90% seen once. The sample consisted of peripheral blood, taken in a trial of Ad26.COV2.S vaccine versus placebo. Source of these receptors: a person aged 18-60 years who received the Ad26.COV2.S COVID-19 vaccine or a placebo. Both conserved end residues are part of each CDR3. A D gene is named only where the DNA matches it firmly. Part of the rows lack a size; the others show once, few, many or a class for expanded clones.

-	TRBJ2-4	TRBV6-5	-	CASSRPGGLNDQYF	TGTGCCAGCAGCAGACCAGGGGGGCTAAATGATCAGTACTTC
-	TRBJ2-7	TRBV29-1	-	CSVDLPGTYEQYF	TGCAGCGTTGATTTGCCGGGAACCTACGAGCAGTACTTC
-	TRBJ1-1	TRBV15	-	CATSREGGTEAFF	TGTGCCACCAGCAGAGAGGGAGGCACTGAAGCTTTCTTT
-	TRBJ2-7	TRBV5-4	TRBD2	CASSLGTSGIYEQYF	TGTGCCAGCAGCTTGGGGACTAGCGGGATTTACGAGCAGTACTTC
few	TRBJ2-1	TRBV5-1	TRBD2	CASSTQGTLLRGDEQFF	TGCGCCAGCAGCACCCAGGGTACTCTACTCCGGGGGGATGAGCAGTTCTTC
-	TRBJ2-7	TRBV7-3	-	CASSPLDRAYEQYF	TGTGCCAGCAGCCCCCTGGACAGAGCCTACGAGCAGTACTTC
-	TRBJ1-2	TRBV9	-	CASSVVESYGYTF	TGTGCCAGCAGCGTAGTCGAGTCCTATGGCTACACCTTC
-	TRBJ2-7	TRBV9	-	CASSGDSYEQYF	TGTGCCAGCAGCGGGGACTCCTACGAGCAGTACTTC
-	TRBJ2-7	TRBV29-1	-	CSVERRGYEQYF	TGCAGCGTTGAACGTAGGGGCTACGAGCAGTACTTC
-	TRBJ1-2	TRBV9	-	CASSVGGQNYGYTF	TGTGCCAGCAGCGTAGGCGGACAGAACTATGGCTACACCTTC
-	TRBJ1-3	TRBV30	TRBD1	CAWSASDRVRNTIYF	TGTGCCTGGAGCGCCTCGGACAGGGTGAGAAACACCATATATTTT
-	TRBJ2-7	TRBV27	-	CASGQRTPYEQYF	TGTGCCAGTGGACAGCGAACACCCTACGAGCAGTACTTC
-	TRBJ1-1	TRBV9	TRBD1	CASSVTPGGETEAFF	TGTGCCAGCAGCGTGACCCCAGGGGGCGAAACTGAAGCTTTCTTT
-	TRBJ2-7	TRBV9	-	CASSVARVGEQYF	TGTGCCAGCAGCGTAGCAAGGGTAGGAGAGCAGTACTTC
once	TRBJ1-1	TRBV7-3	TRBD1	CASSLGTANTEAFF	TGTGCCAGCAGCTTAGGGACAGCGAACACTGAAGCTTTCTTT
-	TRBJ2-1	TRBV6-2/TRBV6-3	TRBD2	CASSLVGLARNEQFF	TGTGCCAGCAGTTTGGTGGGACTAGCGCGGAATGAGCAGTTCTTC
-	TRBJ2-7	TRBV6-2/TRBV6-3	TRBD2	CASSYSWLAGRYEQYF	TGTGCCAGCAGTTACTCGTGGTTAGCGGGACGGTACGAGCAGTACTTC
-	TRBJ2-5	TRBV27	-	CASRTSRVAKETQYF	TGTGCCAGCCGAACCTCCCGGGTCGCAAAAGAGACCCAGTACTTC
many	TRBJ1-5	TRBV28	-	CASSLPSYQGRGIGPQHF	TGTGCCAGCAGTTTACCTTCGTATCAGGGACGGGGGATTGGGCCCCAGCATTTT
-	TRBJ2-3	TRBV20-1	-	CSGGGQDTQYF	TGCAGTGGGGGGGGCCAGGATACGCAGTATTTT
-	TRBJ1-4	TRBV20-1	-	CSANPRGKLFF	TGCAGTGCCAACCCTAGGGGAAAACTGTTTTTT
-	TRBJ2-3	TRBV4-2	TRBD2	CASSPRVVAGDTQYF	TGTGCCAGCAGCCCGCGGGTGGTAGCGGGGGATACGCAGTATTTT
-	TRBJ2-6	TRBV19	TRBD2	CASSGWGGSGANVLTF	TGTGCCAGTAGCGGATGGGGGGGATCTGGGGCCAACGTCCTGACTTTC
-	TRBJ2-7	TRBV7-8	TRBD1	CASSVKRGQPYEQYF	TGTGCCAGCAGCGTGAAAAGGGGGCAACCCTACGAGCAGTACTTC
-	TRBJ2-5	TRBV29-1	TRBD2	CSGTGRGGETQYF	TGCAGCGGCACGGGCCGCGGGGGAGAGACCCAGTACTTC
-	TRBJ2-1	TRBV14	-	CASSRGFSYNEQFF	TGTGCCAGCAGCCGGGGCTTCTCCTACAATGAGCAGTTCTTC
-	TRBJ2-2	TRBV7-3	TRBD2	CASSLTAREDGELFF	TGTGCCAGCAGCTTAACGGCGCGGGAGGACGGGGAGCTGTTTTTT
-	TRBJ1-4	TRBV30	-	CAWSVTGAGEKLFF	TGTGCCTGGAGTGTAACTGGGGCCGGGGAAAAACTGTTTTTT
-	TRBJ1-4	TRBV4-2	-	CASSQDLDEKLFF	TGTGCCAGCAGCCAAGATTTAGATGAAAAACTGTTTTTT
-	TRBJ1-2	TRBV7-8	-	CASSHGQKRGYGYTF	TGTGCCAGCAGTCACGGACAGAAGCGGGGCTATGGCTACACCTTC
-	TRBJ1-2	TRBV30	-	CAWSVGDYGYTF	TGTGCCTGGAGTGTTGGTGACTATGGCTACACCTTC
-	TRBJ2-2	TRBV11-3	-	CASSSGRKNTGELFF	TGTGCCAGCAGCTCGGGTAGGAAGAACACCGGGGAGCTGTTTTTT
-	TRBJ2-7	TRBV7-2	TRBD2	CASSLSGAGVRSEQYF	TGTGCCAGCAGCTTGTCCGGAGCGGGGGTACGATCCGAGCAGTACTTC
-	TRBJ1-5	TRBV19	TRBD1	CATARQGKWDQPQHF	TGTGCCACCGCCCGACAGGGAAAATGGGATCAGCCCCAGCATTTT
-	TRBJ2-3	TRBV7-3	TRBD2	CASSRVLAGEDTQYF	TGTGCCAGCAGCCGAGTCCTAGCGGGAGAGGATACGCAGTATTTT
-	TRBJ2-1	TRBV19	TRBD1	CASSRQGAGAFYNEQFF	TGTGCCAGTAGTCGACAGGGAGCAGGAGCGTTTTACAATGAGCAGTTCTTC